These T cell receptor beta chains were read from a single sample in a study of blood T cell repertoires in COVID-19. The table came from immunoSEQ multiplex PCR; TCRdb's copy has only in-frame clones and leaves some out. The sample lists 130,000 to 150,000 clones, 80% occurring once. Sequencing was carried out using peripheral blood. The receptors here all came from a man in his 70s who had recovered from COVID-19. CDR3s include the opening cysteine and the closing phenylalanine or tryptophan. D genes are given only for firm matches. The listing skips clone size in some rows; elsewhere it reads once, few, many or a size class.

>NA|TRBD2|TRBV19|TRBJ2-1
TGTGCCAGTAGTATACAGCGGGAGTCGGGTGAGCAGTTCTTC
CASSIQRESGEQFF
>NA|TRBD2|TRBV6-6|TRBJ2-7
TGTGCCAGCAGTCAGCGGACTAGCGGGACCCACGAGCAGTACTTC
CASSQRTSGTHEQYF
>NA|NA|TRBV2|TRBJ1-5
TGTGCCAGCAGTCCCGGGACATTCAATCAGCCCCAGCATTTT
CASSPGTFNQPQHF
>NA|NA|TRBV24-1|TRBJ2-2
TGTGCCACCAGGGGGGGTAGCGGCGAAACCGGGGAGCTGTTTTTT
CATRGGSGETGELFF
>NA|TRBD1|TRBV10-3|TRBJ2-5
TGTGCCATCAGTGAACGGGGGACAGGGATGGGAGAGACCCAGTACTTC
CAISERGTGMGETQYF
>NA|NA|TRBV10-3|TRBJ2-7
TGTGCCATCAGTGAAAAGGTGTTAGCTCATTCCTACGAGCAGTACTTC
CAISEKVLAHSYEQYF
>NA|TRBD1|TRBV19|TRBJ1-5
TGTGCCAGTAGTGCCCAGACAGGGGGAAATCAGCCCCAGCATTTT
CASSAQTGGNQPQHF
>NA|TRBD1|TRBV19|TRBJ1-2
TGTGCCAGTAGTGCGGACAGGTCGTATGGCTACACCTTC
CASSADRSYGYTF
>few|TRBD1|TRBV2|TRBJ2-5
TGTGCCAGCAGCATGACAGGGGCCCCCGGGGAGACCCAGTACTTC
CASSMTGAPGETQYF
>few|NA|TRBV6-6|TRBJ1-1
TGTGCCAGCAGTTACGGCAGAATAATGAACACTGAAGCTTTCTTT
CASSYGRIMNTEAFF
>NA|NA|TRBV5-6|TRBJ2-1
TGTGCCAGCAGCTGGAGGCTAGCAGATAACAATGAGCAGTTCTTC
CASSWRLADNNEQFF
>few|TRBD1|TRBV19|TRBJ2-7
TGTGCCAGTCAAAAAAAACAGGGGGACTCCTACGAGCAGTACTTC
CASQKKQGDSYEQYF
>NA|TRBD1|TRBV5-1|TRBJ2-5
TGCGCCAGCAGCTTGTTCAACAGGGGAGAGACCCAGTACTTC
CASSLFNRGETQYF
>NA|TRBD2|TRBV27|TRBJ2-1
TGTGCCAGCAGCCACGGGACTAGCGGGAGATACAATGAGCAGTTCTTC
CASSHGTSGRYNEQFF
>few|TRBD1|TRBV19|TRBJ2-7
TGTGCCAGTAGTGTTGGGACAGCAACCTACGAGCAGTACTTC
CASSVGTATYEQYF
>NA|NA|TRBV19|TRBJ1-5
TGTGCCAGTACAGTCGGACTAGCGGATCAGCCCCAGCATTTT
CASTVGLADQPQHF
>NA|NA|TRBV7-2|TRBJ1-2
TGTGCCAGCAGCTTAATGCAGGAGCAGGGTGGCTACACCTTC
CASSLMQEQGGYTF
>few|NA|TRBV27|TRBJ2-7
TGTGCCACAAGGAGGGACAGAAGATACGAGCAGTACTTC
CATRRDRRYEQYF
>NA|TRBD2|TRBV11-2|TRBJ2-5
TGTGCCAGCAGCTTAATCCCCTCGTCGGTAGCGGGGATCCAAGAGACCCAGTACTTC
CASSLIPSSVAGIQETQYF
>once|NA|TRBV5-1|TRBJ2-7
TGCGCCAGCAGCTTCGGACCCGGGGAAGACGAGCAGTACTTC
CASSFGPGEDEQYF
>NA|NA|TRBV13|TRBJ2-7
TGTGCCAGCAGCAGTCGACAGGCCGACTACGAGCAGTACTTC
CASSSRQADYEQYF
>NA|TRBD2|TRBV24-1|TRBJ2-3
TGTGCCACCAGTGACTCTGGACTAGCGGGAGTAAAAGATACGCAGTATTTT
CATSDSGLAGVKDTQYF
>NA|NA|TRBV5-4|TRBJ1-2
TGTGCCAGCAGCTTGGCGGAGGGGTATGGCTACACCTTC
CASSLAEGYGYTF
>few|TRBD2|TRBV19|TRBJ2-7
TGTGCCAGTAGTATGCTAGCGGGGGTCTACGAGCAGTACTTC
CASSMLAGVYEQYF
>NA|TRBD2|TRBV25-1|TRBJ2-3
TGTGCCAGCAGTGACGAGACTAGCGGTTGGGCAGATACGCAGTATTTT
CASSDETSGWADTQYF
>NA|TRBD1|TRBV7-3|TRBJ2-1
TGTGCCAGCAGCCCCCGGGGGACAGGAGCTGACAATGAGCAGTTCTTC
CASSPRGTGADNEQFF
>once|NA|TRBV6-6|TRBJ1-2
TGTGCCAGCAGTTACTCGGGCAGTCACGACTATGGCTACACCTTC
CASSYSGSHDYGYTF
>NA|TRBD2|TRBV3-1/TRBV3-2|TRBJ2-2
TGTGCCAGCAGCCACGGGACTAGCGAGTTCACCGGGGAGCTGTTTTTT
CASSHGTSEFTGELFF
>NA|TRBD1|TRBV7-8|TRBJ1-4
TGTGCCAGCAGACCGGACAGGTTTAATGAAAAACTGTTTTTT
CASRPDRFNEKLFF
>few|TRBD2|TRBV15|TRBJ2-5
TGTGCCACCAGCAGAGAATCAAGACTAGCGGGAGCAGAGACCCAGTACTTC
CATSRESRLAGAETQYF
>NA|NA|TRBV7-7|TRBJ1-1
TGTGCCAGCAGCGTCGACAGAGCGAGTGAAGCTTTCTTT
CASSVDRASEAFF
>NA|NA|TRBV19|TRBJ1-1
TGTGCCAGTAGTATTATCGGGGGAGAAGCTTTCTTT
CASSIIGGEAFF
>NA|NA|TRBV12-3/TRBV12-4|TRBJ2-4
TGTGCCAGCAGCCCCACCGGGGGAAACATTCAGTACTTC
CASSPTGGNIQYF
>NA|NA|TRBV19|TRBJ2-6
TGTGCCAGTAGTAGACAGAGGTATGGGGCCAACGTCCTGACTTTC
CASSRQRYGANVLTF
>NA|NA|TRBV29-1|TRBJ2-5
TGCAGCGGAAACTCGGCGGGACTGCCTGATGGGACCCAGTACTTC
CSGNSAGLPDGTQYF
>once|TRBD2|TRBV6-6|TRBJ2-7
TGTGCCAGCAGGTCCGGGACTAGCTCCTACGAGCAGTACTTC
CASRSGTSSYEQYF
>few|TRBD2|TRBV6-5|TRBJ2-2
TGTGCCAGCACCAGAAAGGGACTAGGCACCGGGGAGCTGTTTTTT
CASTRKGLGTGELFF
>NA|NA|TRBV4-3|TRBJ2-3
TGCGCCAGCAGCCAAGGGGGGCCGGCTAGCGGAGGCACAGATACGCAGTATTTT
CASSQGGPASGGTDTQYF
>NA|TRBD1|TRBV28|TRBJ2-7
TGTGCCAGCAGTAGCTGGACAGGGGGCGACGAGCAGTACTTC
CASSSWTGGDEQYF
>NA|NA|TRBV19|TRBJ2-7
TGTGCCAGTGGGACATCCCCTAACGAGCAGTACTTC
CASGTSPNEQYF
>NA|NA|TRBV19|TRBJ1-2
TGTGCCAGTAGTACTCCAGGGGACTATGGCTACACCTTC
CASSTPGDYGYTF
>NA|TRBD2|TRBV3-1/TRBV3-2|TRBJ2-5
TGTGCCAGCAGCCTTCCCAAGCAGCTAGCGGGAGAAGCGGCAGAGACCCAGTACTTC
CASSLPKQLAGEAAETQYF
>NA|NA|TRBV28|TRBJ1-1
TGTGCCAGCAGTTTGAGGAGGCTGAACACTGAAGCTTTCTTT
CASSLRRLNTEAFF
>NA|NA|TRBV7-9|TRBJ1-2
TGTGCCAGCAGGAGAGGTGCTGACTACACCTTC
CASRRGADYTF
>NA|TRBD1|TRBV10-3|TRBJ1-2
TGTGCCACGGGACAGGGGGCCTACTATGGCTACACCTTC
CATGQGAYYGYTF
>NA|NA|TRBV7-9|TRBJ2-7
TGTGCCAGCAGCCGGGGAAACGAGCAGTACTTC
CASSRGNEQYF
>few|NA|TRBV5-4|TRBJ1-1
TGTGCCAGCAGCTCTGGACCGGAGGTTGTGACTGAAGCTTTCTTT
CASSSGPEVVTEAFF
>NA|NA|TRBV6-4|TRBJ2-3
TGTGCCAGGGGGCACACAGATACGCAGTATTTT
CARGHTDTQYF
>many|TRBD2|TRBV30|TRBJ2-2
TGTGCCTGGAGTGGGACTAGCGGGAGACTAGCCGGGGAGCTGTTTTTT
CAWSGTSGRLAGELFF
>NA|TRBD1|TRBV7-3|TRBJ1-1
TGTGCCAGCAGCTCCACAGGGGGGGACACTGAAGCTTTCTTT
CASSSTGGDTEAFF
>few|TRBD1|TRBV30|TRBJ2-7
TGTGCCTCGACCGGGACAGGAGCCTACGAGCAGTACTTC
CASTGTGAYEQYF
>NA|NA|TRBV3-1/TRBV3-2|TRBJ1-1
TGTGCCAGCAGCCAAGATTCAGTGAACACTGAAGCTTTCTTT
CASSQDSVNTEAFF
>NA|NA|TRBV30|TRBJ2-7
TGTGCCTGGAGTGTAGGGACAACCTACGAGCAGTACTTC
CAWSVGTTYEQYF
>NA|TRBD2|TRBV10-1|TRBJ2-1
TGCGCCAGCAGTGGAGCGGGAGCCCGGGAGGGTGAGCAGTTCTTC
CASSGAGAREGEQFF
>few|NA|TRBV29-1|TRBJ1-1
TGCAGCGTTGATCACCCGCGGGGCCAAAAAGCTTTCTTT
CSVDHPRGQKAFF
>NA|NA|TRBV10-1|TRBJ2-7
TGCGCCAGCAGTGAGTCCGTGGGGACACCCTACGAGCAGTACTTC
CASSESVGTPYEQYF
>once|NA|TRBV19|TRBJ2-7
TGTGCCAGTAGTATCGGTGGTACCTCCTACGAGCAGTACTTC
CASSIGGTSYEQYF
>once|TRBD1|TRBV12-5|TRBJ2-6
TGTGCTAGTGGTTTGGCGACGGGACAGATGAGCTCTGGGGCCAACGTCCTGACTTTC
CASGLATGQMSSGANVLTF